This TCR beta chain was identified during a study of CD8+CD57+ T cells in acquired aplastic anemia. Study in general: DNA per sorted CD4+ or CD8+ sample ranged 0.2 to 27.4 ug, averaging around 3 ug.

Genomic DNA provided the template from which TCR beta VDJ and CDR3 profiles were obtained. One entry per CDR3 protein, called by TCRdb with MiXCR from the reads. This sample yields about 160,000 distinct CDR3 sequences, of which 65% to 75% are seen a single time; roughly half belongs to the top ten. Patients chosen for sequencing had shown CD8+CD57+ cell expansion by flow cytometry. After removal of 3 bases from V and 7 bases from J, the junction contained 8 bases not matched to a gene. Germline CDR1 and CDR2: DFQATT and SNEGSKA (reference sequence). The CDR3 runs 13 residues. The table lists this clonotype with a few counts.

The TCR sequence derives from a human donor with aplastic anemia. The sequenced sample consisted of sorted CD4+, CD8+, or CD8+CD57+ T cells (not recorded which) from PBMCs. The chain uses TRBV20-1 and TRBJ2-7; the match to TRBD2 covers 8 bases. CDR3 protein: CSARGAGAGEQYF. The DNA of the CDR3 is TGCAGTGCTAGGGGAGCGGGGGCTGGTGAGCAGTACTTC.